These 32 T cell receptor beta chains were all obtained from the same sample, sequenced in a study of blood T cell repertoires in COVID-19. The repertoire was sequenced with immunoSEQ multiplex PCR; TCRdb's copy has only in-frame clones and lacks some. The data hold tens of thousands of clones, with around 89% observed a single time. The sample taken for sequencing was peripheral blood. Receptor source: a woman older than 75 with active COVID-19.

The sample holds a few counts of this clone. The chain is built from TRBV2 and TRBJ1-1; D ambiguous. With 11 bases removed from V and 0 bases from J, the gap between germline ends came to 22 bases. Germline CDR1 reads SNHLY; CDR2 reads FYNNEI. CDR3 length: 16 amino acids. The CDR3: CAGRSEAVFMNTEAFF. CDR3 DNA sequence: TGTGCCGGACGGTCGGAGGCAGTCTTTATGAACACTGAAGCTTTCTTT.

This chain joins TRBV11-3 and TRBJ2-1, with D possibly TRBD1 on 6 matching bases. V dropped 5 bases and J dropped 12 bases, with 26 bases sitting between them. This CDR3 has 16 residues. Germline V lookup: CDR1 SGHNT, CDR2 YENEEA. CDR3: CASSPGVPWGQDMQFF. CDR3 coding DNA: TGTGCCAGCAGCCCAGGAGTGCCCTGGGGGCAGGACATGCAGTTCTTC.

The chain couples TRBV3-1 (or the pseudogene TRBV3-2) to TRBJ2-7; maybe TRBD2 (5 bases). The length of the CDR3 is 12 residues. From germline, CDR1 is LGHDT and CDR2 YNNKEL (reference sequence). The V and J ends lost 8 bases and 5 bases respectively, with 13 bases between them. Here the CDR3 DNA reads TGTGCCAGCGGAGGAAGGAAGGACGAGCAGTACTTC. Translation gives CASGGRKDEQYF.

The chain is built from TRBV20-1 and TRBJ2-5; no reliable D call. V was pared by 6 bases and J by 5 bases, with 10 bases between. The CDR3 consists of 11 residues. Per germline, CDR1 DFQATT and CDR2 SNEGSKA (reference sequence). CDR3 nucleotide sequence: TGCAGTGCCCTGTCCTTGGAGACCCAGTACTTC. It encodes CSALSLETQYF.

This chain connects TRBV6-2 or TRBV6-3 to TRBJ2-4, with 7 nucleotides matching TRBD2. Germline assignment: CDR1 MNHEY and CDR2 SVGEGT. CDR3 length: 15 amino acids. Trimming took 6 bases from V and 5 from J; bases not matched to a gene: 10. CDR3: CASSRRLAEENIQYF. The CDR3 coding sequence is TGTGCCAGCAGCCGAAGACTAGCAGAGGAAAACATTCAGTACTTC.

This chain connects TRBV28 to TRBJ2-2; tentative D call: TRBD2 (7 bases). Per the germline V gene, CDR1 is MDHEN and CDR2 is SYDVKM. V was clipped by 6 bases and J by 4 bases, with 12 bases between them. This CDR3 is built from 14 residues. The CDR3 protein is CASRKRGGTGELFF. The CDR3 DNA is TGTGCCAGCAGGAAAAGGGGGGGCACCGGGGAGCTGTTTTTT.

The chain carries TRBV11-2 and TRBJ2-4; the match to TRBD2 covers 9 bases. Trimming cost V 4 bases and J 6 bases; bases outside gene matches: 4. This CDR3 is 14 amino acids long. Germline assignment: CDR1 SGHAT and CDR2 FQNNGV. The CDR3 here is CASSSPSGTNIQYF. CDR3 DNA: TGTGCCAGCAGCTCCCCTAGCGGGACAAACATTCAGTACTTC.

V usage is TRBV6-1 and J usage is TRBJ2-3, with TRBD1 as a possible D gene (6 bases). In germline, CDR1 is MNHNS, CDR2 SASEGT. The germline V and J ends were trimmed by 6 bases and 4 bases, with 17 bases remaining between them. This CDR3 spans 15 amino acids. CDR3 DNA: TGTGCCAGCAGCCGAAACAGGGATCGGGCAGATACGCAGTATTTT. Translating it yields CASSRNRDRADTQYF.

This chain joins TRBV14 and TRBJ2-1; 11 bases are a match to TRBD2. V trimming: 2 bases; J trimming: 5 bases; junction bases outside the gene matches: 5. Germline loops: CDR1 SGHDN, CDR2 FVKESK. The CDR3 has 16 residues. The CDR3 region is CASSQPGLAVNNEQFF. The CDR3 coding sequence is TGTGCCAGCAGCCAACCGGGACTAGCGGTAAACAATGAGCAGTTCTTC.

The gene calls are TRBV6-6 and TRBJ2-1; 15 bases line up with TRBD2. V gave up 6 bases and J gave up 8 bases; unmatched junction bases: 8. This CDR3 comprises 16 residues. Germline values: CDR1 MNHNY, CDR2 SVGAGI (reference sequence). Here the CDR3 DNA reads TGTGCCAGCAGCACTAGGACTAGCGGGAGGGCCGATGAGCAGTTCTTC. It translates to CASSTRTSGRADEQFF.

The chain carries TRBV6-5 and TRBJ1-6; TRBD1 aligns across 7 bases. This CDR3 is built from 15 residues. V was clipped by 3 bases and J by 10 bases; unmatched bases: 9. Germline-derived CDR1 and CDR2 are MNHEY and SVGAGI. The CDR3 DNA reads TGTGCCAGCAGTTATGGGACAGCTTCAGGCTCACCCCTCCACTTT. This gives the protein CASSYGTASGSPLHF.

The chain combines TRBV5-1 with TRBJ2-1; D perhaps matches TRBD2 (6 bases). The ends were cut back, 1 base at V and 0 bases at J, with 14 bases in the middle. CDR1 is SGHRS, CDR2 YFSETQ, per germline. This CDR3 has 17 amino acids. For the CDR3, the DNA is TGCGCCAGCAGCTTGCTCAGCGGTAGCGGCTCCTACAATGAGCAGTTCTTC. Protein: CASSLLSGSGSYNEQFF.

This chain connects TRBV14 to TRBJ2-3; tentatively, D is TRBD1 (6 bases). In germline, CDR1 is SGHDN, CDR2 FVKESK. Trimming pared 2 bases from V and 3 bases from J, leaving 12 bases between. The CDR3 has 15 amino acids. The CDR3 here is CASSQRTGRTDTQYF. CDR3 DNA sequence: TGTGCCAGCAGCCAACGAACAGGGCGTACAGATACGCAGTATTTT.

This clone turned up a few times. The gene calls are TRBV7-2 and TRBJ2-5; the D is unclear. This CDR3 spans 18 amino acids. Looked up from germline, CDR1 is SGHTA and CDR2 is FQGNSA. V dropped 2 bases and J dropped 2 bases, with 21 bases sitting between them. Here the CDR3 reads CASSLTSAASPEQETQYF. The CDR3 nucleotides read TGTGCCAGCAGCTTAACGTCCGCAGCTAGTCCAGAACAAGAGACCCAGTACTTC.

The chain couples TRBV4-3 to TRBJ1-6; TRBD1 agrees at 9 bases. The germline V gene has CDR1 LGHNA and CDR2 YSLEER. V lost 6 bases to trimming and J lost 9 bases; unmatched junction nucleotides: 3. CDR3 length equals 13 residues. The CDR3 bases are TGCGCCAGCAGTGGGGACAGGGTTTCACCCCTCCACTTT. It is translated as CASSGDRVSPLHF.

V gene TRBV4-2 combines with J gene TRBJ2-7; D remains ambiguous. The CDR3 runs 13 residues. CDR1 is LGHNA, CDR2 YNFKEQ, per germline. The V gene lost 4 bases and the J gene lost 5 bases, with 12 bases spanning the gap. Here the CDR3 reads CASSLFGRNEQYF. In DNA, the CDR3 is TGTGCCAGCAGCCTCTTTGGCCGCAACGAGCAGTACTTC.

The rearrangement links TRBV7-8 to TRBJ2-7, with D tentatively TRBD2 (6 bases). The V gene's germline CDR1 is SGHVS and CDR2 FQNEAQ. Trimming took 1 base from V and 2 from J, leaving 12 bases between them. The CDR3 runs 15 residues. The CDR3 nucleotides are TGTGCCAGCAGCTTAGGGGTGCGGGATGCCTACGAGCAGTACTTC. It encodes CASSLGVRDAYEQYF.

As DNA, the CDR3 is TGTGCCAGCAGCCCAAGACAGGGGATGGACTACGAGCAGTACTTC. It specifies CASSPRQGMDYEQYF. The genes are TRBV5-4 and TRBJ2-7; 8 positions match TRBD1. Trimming at V came to 4 bases and at J to 3 bases, leaving 9 bases not matched to a gene. The length of the CDR3 is 15 residues. Germline-derived CDR1 and CDR2 are SGHNT and YYREEE (reference sequence).

The CDR3 DNA follows: TGTGCCATCAGTGAGTCTGCGGGAGGGCCATACGAGCAGTACTTC. This gives the protein CAISESAGGPYEQYF. The chain recombines TRBV10-3 with TRBJ2-7; 9 bases align to TRBD2. The CDR3 has 15 residues. J lost 4 bases, V lost 0 bases, and 4 bases had no gene match. The V gene's germline CDR1 is ENHRY and CDR2 SYGVKD.

For the CDR3, the DNA is TGTGCCAGTAATGTTCGACTGGCGAGGAACACCGGGGAGCTGTTTTTT. This translates into CASNVRLARNTGELFF. The chain uses TRBV19 and TRBJ2-2, with D uncertain. The V gene's germline CDR1 is LNHDA and CDR2 SQIVND (reference sequence). This CDR3 has 16 amino acids. V lost 7 bases and J lost 1, with 16 bases in between.

The chain employs TRBV27 and TRBJ2-6, with a possible D match to TRBD2 (6 bases). The CDR3 has 16 residues. Between the trimmed V and J ends, which lost 6 bases and 0 bases, there was a span of 12 bases. CDR1 and CDR2 from the germline V gene are MNHEY and SMNVEV (reference sequence). This chain's CDR3 is CASRRDSFSGANVLTF. DNA of the CDR3: TGTGCCAGCAGGCGGGACTCGTTCTCTGGGGCCAACGTCCTGACTTTC. The full variable domain, rest sourced from reference TRBV27 and TRBJ2-6, is EAQVTQNPRYLITVTGKKLTVTCSQNMNHEYMSWYRQDPGLGLRQIYYSMNVEVTDKGDVPEGYKVSRKEKRNFPLILESPSPNQTSLYFCASRRDSFSGANVLTFGAGSRLTVL.

The chain has TRBV3-1 (or the pseudogene TRBV3-2) and TRBJ2-3, with 11 bases that match TRBD2. J lost 0 bases, V lost 2 bases, and 7 bases had no gene match. CDR1 is LGHDT and CDR2 is YNNKEL in the germline V gene (reference sequence). This CDR3 has 18 amino acids. CDR3 residues: CASSQRTSGHSSTDTQYF. CDR3 sequence (DNA): TGTGCCAGCAGCCAACGGACTAGCGGGCACTCTAGCACAGATACGCAGTATTTT.

The chain links TRBV4-3 to TRBJ2-6, with 7 positions matching TRBD1. Trimming removed 3 bases from V and 1 base from J; junction bases left unmatched: 12. The germline CDR1 and CDR2 sequences are LGHNA and YSLEER. This CDR3 comprises 19 residues. CDR3 in amino acids: CASSHQYKGAESGANVLTF. The CDR3 nucleotides are TGCGCCAGCAGCCACCAATATAAGGGGGCTGAATCTGGGGCCAACGTCCTGACTTTC.

The CDR3 spells CAISESAGNQETQYF. In DNA form, the CDR3 reads TGTGCCATCAGTGAGTCGGCAGGAAACCAAGAGACCCAGTACTTC. The genes are TRBV10-3 and TRBJ2-5, with unresolved D. Per the germline V gene, CDR1 is ENHRY and CDR2 is SYGVKD. The CDR3 covers 15 residues. V was pared by 0 bases and J by 0 bases, with 8 bases between.

CDR3 region: CAWSVPSGGSYNEQFF. The CDR3 DNA sequence: TGTGCCTGGAGTGTACCCAGCGGGGGCTCCTACAATGAGCAGTTCTTC. This chain uses TRBV30 with TRBJ2-1; the match to TRBD2 covers 8 bases. The germline V gene has CDR1 GTSNPN and CDR2 SVGIG (reference sequence). The CDR3 is made up of 16 amino acids. The ends lost 0 bases at V and 0 bases at J; junction bases unmatched: 4.

This rearrangement joins TRBV6-6 to TRBJ2-3, with D hard to call. The germline V gene has CDR1 MNHNY and CDR2 SVGAGI (reference sequence). The CDR3 is 15 residues long. V dropped 2 bases and J dropped 1 base, with 10 bases sitting between them. DNA of the CDR3: TGTGCCAGCAGTTACGGTGGCGGCGGCACAGATACGCAGTATTTT. Protein product: CASSYGGGGTDTQYF.

This chain links TRBV14 with TRBJ2-3; 10 positions match TRBD2. This CDR3 has 19 residues. With 1 base clipped from V and 0 bases from J, the junction kept 10 bases outside the gene matches. Germline V lookup: CDR1 SGHDN, CDR2 FVKESK. CDR3: CASSQVPLAGFTSTDTQYF. CDR3 in DNA: TGTGCCAGCAGCCAAGTCCCACTAGCGGGGTTCACAAGCACAGATACGCAGTATTTT.

V is TRBV27 and J is TRBJ2-7, with TRBD2 matching 12 bases. V lost 6 bases and J lost 2; bases outside the gene matches: 5. CDR3 size: 15 residues. CDR1 and CDR2 from the germline V gene are MNHEY and SMNVEV (reference sequence). The CDR3 here is CASSSWTSGTYEQYF. The CDR3, as DNA: TGTGCCAGCAGCTCGTGGACTAGCGGGACCTACGAGCAGTACTTC.

The chain carries TRBV28 and TRBJ1-2; D gene ambiguous. Trimming took off 6 bases at V and 8 bases at J, with 19 bases between the two ends. The CDR3 has 14 amino acids. CDR1 and CDR2 (germline): MDHEN, SYDVKM. The CDR3 coding sequence is TGTGCCAGCAGCCTCGGGGATCCTACATCGGGCTACACCTTC. This sequence encodes CASSLGDPTSGYTF.

The gene calls are TRBV7-9 and TRBJ2-3, with a tentative D call TRBD1 (6 bases). V was pared by 4 bases and J by 4 bases, with 24 bases between. This CDR3 contains 18 residues. Germline values: CDR1 SEHNR, CDR2 FQNEAQ (reference sequence). This CDR3 reads CASSSPEVALRQADTQYF. The CDR3 DNA is TGTGCCAGCAGCTCCCCCGAGGTAGCTCTCAGACAGGCAGATACGCAGTATTTT. The full variable domain, rest sourced from reference TRBV7-9 and TRBJ2-3, is DTGVSQNPRHKITKRGQNVTFRCDPISEHNRLYWYRQTLGQGPEFLTYFQNEAQLEKSRLLSDRFSAERPKGSFSTLEIQRTEQGDSAMYLCASSSPEVALRQADTQYFGPGTRLTVL.

The chain uses TRBV19 and TRBJ2-1, with D possibly being TRBD1 (6 bases). Trimming stripped 1 base from V and 4 bases from J, with 23 bases between. Germline V lookup: CDR1 LNHDA, CDR2 SQIVND (reference sequence). CDR3 length: 19 residues. The CDR3, as DNA: TGTGCCAGTAGTATAGGGTATAAGACCGACAGGTTCAAATACAATGAGCAGTTCTTC. Translating gives CASSIGYKTDRFKYNEQFF.

The chain combines TRBV29-1 with TRBJ2-3, with TRBD2 matching 7 bases. The CDR3 contains 14 residues. Germline V gene data show CDR1 as SQVTM and CDR2 as ANQGSEA. The CDR3 region has the DNA TGCACCGGAACGTCTAGCGGCCTCCGGGATACGCAGTATTTT. Translated: CTGTSSGLRDTQYF.